What follows is one TCR beta chain and its context. The antigen remains unidentified. Clones were sequenced by immunoSEQ multiplex PCR, and TCRdb holds only the in-frame ones, with some missing. The sample records approximately 150,000 clones, approximately 87% being singletons. These data originate in a study of cytomegalovirus exposure and HLA in healthy donors. Study-wide results and caveats: The listing of approximately 160 TCR beta chains classed them as cytomegalovirus-associated.

Germline CDR1 SGHNT, CDR2 YYREEE (reference sequence). This CDR3 region has 16 residues. Trimming shortened V by 3 bases and J by 6 bases, and 19 bases separated the two germline ends. The V call is TRBV5-4, the J call TRBJ1-5; the D gene is possibly TRBD1 (6 bases). The sequencing sample was made of PBMCs. The sequence was obtained from a woman under 40 in good health and CMV-seronegative. The CDR3 here is CASSSAGAGFSQPQHF. CDR3 sequence (DNA): TGTGCCAGCAGCTCGGCAGGGGCTGGTTTTAGTCAGCCCCAGCATTTT.